This TCR beta chain originates from a study of spatial heterogeneity in lung cancer. General study results and limits: Ubiquitous and regional expanded TCR counts tracked ubiquitous and regional nonsynonymous mutations, respectively. Counts of expanded intratumoral alpha and beta TCRs tracked tumor mutation counts.

By sample share, this clonotype is medium-sized. What it recognizes is unknown. Individual TCR cDNA molecules each bore their own unique molecular identifier. In TCRdb, the 5' RACE reads were re-called with MiXCR into one record per CDR3 protein. In the table there are roughly 2,200 distinct CDR3 sequences, roughly 3% of which are singletons. Noted time point: sample taken at primary tumor resection. Samples were donated by 72 untreated early-stage non-small cell lung cancer patients. Frozen PBMC, nontumor lung or tumor provided whole RNA, which was sequenced unsorted. This specimen consisted of lung tumor tissue, obtained at surgery. The receptor was isolated from a female donor with early-stage non-small cell lung cancer.

DNA of the CDR3: TGTGCCATCAGTTCAGGTCCGGAGACAAATGAGCAGTTCTTC. Encoded protein: CAISSGPETNEQFF. The genes are TRBV10-3 and TRBJ2-1; unclear D gene. Germline CDR1 and CDR2: ENHRY and SYGVKD. V gave up 5 bases and J gave up 7 bases, with 15 bases separating them. There are 14 residues in the CDR3.